The 29 T cell receptor beta chains in this list originate from one sample, sequenced in a study of blood T cell repertoires in COVID-19. Clones were sequenced by immunoSEQ multiplex PCR, and TCRdb holds only the in-frame ones, with some missing. The sample comprises around 230,000 clones, approximately 89% of which are singletons, and around 4.2% rests with the top ten. Sequencing was done on a sample of PBMCs or T cells enriched from blood (not recorded which). The receptor set was obtained from a woman aged 30 to 39 with acute COVID-19.

The chain links TRBV6-5 to TRBJ1-1; possibly TRBD1 for D (6 bases). The germline V and J ends were trimmed by 7 bases and 11 bases, with 20 bases remaining between them. In germline, CDR1 is MNHEY, CDR2 SVGAGI. This CDR3 spans 13 amino acids. CDR3 coding DNA: TGTGCCAGCATTTCCCGGGACACCTTTTGGGCTTTCTTT. This gives the protein CASISRDTFWAFF.

This clone was found once. V is TRBV19 and J is TRBJ2-1; 10 bases align to TRBD2. J was trimmed by 6 bases and V by 6 bases; bases with no gene match: 8. There are 15 residues in the CDR3. Germline CDR1 LNHDA, CDR2 SQIVND (reference sequence). The CDR3 here is CASSRTSGAVNEQFF. CDR3 coding DNA: TGTGCCAGTAGCCGCACTAGCGGGGCAGTCAATGAGCAGTTCTTC. The whole variable domain, remainder taken from reference TRBV19 and TRBJ2-1, is DGGITQSPKYLFRKEGQNVTLSCEQNLNHDAMYWYRQDPGQGLRLIYYSQIVNDFQKGDIAEGYSVSREKKESFPLTVTSAQKNPTAFYLCASSRTSGAVNEQFFGPGTRLTVL.

The chain is built from TRBV4-1 and TRBJ1-4; 10 bases agree with TRBD1. Germline loops: CDR1 MGHRA, CDR2 YSYEKL. V lost 4 bases and J lost 9; bases outside the gene matches: 8. This CDR3 has 15 amino acids. CDR3 sequence reads: CASSRTGTGAKKLFF. The CDR3, as DNA: TGCGCCAGCAGCCGAACCGGGACAGGGGCGAAAAAACTGTTTTTT.

The genes are TRBV5-4 and TRBJ2-7, with 8 positions matching TRBD1. Germline CDR1 and CDR2: SGHNT and YYREEE (reference sequence). V was clipped by 2 bases and J by 7 bases; unmatched bases: 11. The CDR3 runs 15 residues. The DNA of the CDR3 is TGTGCCAGCAGCTTCCCCGGGACAGGCCTCTTGGAGCAGTACTTC. This sequence encodes CASSFPGTGLLEQYF.

The table lists this clone with a few counts. The chain couples TRBV18 to TRBJ1-1; perhaps TRBD1 as D (5 bases). V was pared by 6 bases and J by 1 base, with 15 bases between. CDR1 is KGHSH and CDR2 is LQKENI in the germline V gene. CDR3 length: 15 amino acids. CDR3 DNA sequence: TGTGCCAGCTCGTACTCAGGGATTCGGAACACTGAAGCTTTCTTT. Its translation is CASSYSGIRNTEAFF.

The gene calls are TRBV2 and TRBJ2-7; D uncertain. Trimming shortened V by 11 bases and J by 5 bases, and 16 bases separated the two germline ends. The CDR3 runs 12 residues. In germline, CDR1 is SNHLY, CDR2 FYNNEI. DNA for the CDR3: TGTGCCTCTAAGATGGGCTATCACGAGCAGTACTTC. This gives the protein CASKMGYHEQYF.

This clone came up once. V gene TRBV4-3 combines with J gene TRBJ2-2; D uncertain. CDR1 is LGHNA, CDR2 YSLEER, per germline. The CDR3 totals 14 residues. V was clipped by 2 bases and J by 6 bases, with 10 bases between them. CDR3: CASSQRPQSGELFF. CDR3 sequence (DNA): TGCGCCAGCAGCCAAAGGCCACAGTCCGGGGAGCTGTTTTTT.

The chain recombines TRBV28 with TRBJ2-7, with a possible D match to TRBD1 (5 bases). The CDR3 totals 14 residues. The V gene lost 3 bases and the J gene lost 4 bases, with 13 bases spanning the gap. Looked up from germline, CDR1 is MDHEN and CDR2 is SYDVKM. The chain's CDR3 is CASSLETAGYEQYF. The CDR3 DNA reads TGTGCCAGCAGTTTGGAGACAGCCGGGTACGAGCAGTACTTC.

The V gene is TRBV4-1, the J gene TRBJ1-6; perhaps TRBD1 as D (6 bases). This CDR3 spans 16 amino acids. CDR1 is MGHRA, CDR2 YSYEKL, per germline. V lost 1 base and J lost 7, with 14 bases in between. The CDR3 reads CASSQVTRTVNSPLHF. The CDR3 nucleotides are TGCGCCAGCAGCCAAGTCACACGGACAGTAAATTCACCCCTCCACTTT.

This rearrangement joins TRBV9 to TRBJ1-1, with D perhaps matching TRBD1 (5 bases). Germline CDR1 reads SGDLS; CDR2 reads YYNGEE. This CDR3 comprises 13 residues. Trimming shortened V by 3 bases and J by 3 bases, and 9 bases separated the two germline ends. The CDR3 sequence: CASSAAGHTEAFF. The CDR3 DNA is TGTGCCAGCAGCGCTGCAGGGCACACTGAAGCTTTCTTT.

The chain couples TRBV3-1 (or the pseudogene TRBV3-2) to TRBJ1-5, with a tentative D call TRBD1 (5 bases). This CDR3 region has 16 residues. V lost 0 bases to trimming and J lost 11 bases, with 20 bases between them. Germline lookup yields CDR1 LGHDT and CDR2 YNNKEL (reference sequence). This CDR3 reads CASSQDFVSQGPAQHF. As DNA, the CDR3 is TGTGCCAGCAGCCAAGATTTCGTCAGCCAGGGTCCAGCCCAGCATTTT.

The chain employs TRBV4-3 and TRBJ1-3; 9 nucleotides line up with TRBD1. The germline V gene encodes CDR1 LGHNA and CDR2 YSLEER. This CDR3 has 16 residues. The V gene end was trimmed by 0 bases and the J gene end by 8 bases; junction bases not matched to a gene: 8. The CDR3 loop reads CASSQDAATGGDTIYF. The CDR3, as DNA: TGCGCCAGCAGCCAAGATGCTGCGACAGGGGGGGACACCATATATTTT.

J is TRBJ2-3 and V is TRBV18; D is possibly TRBD2 (6 bases). The CDR3 extends over 14 amino acids. V lost 2 bases and J lost 2, with 8 bases in between. Germline V gives CDR1 KGHSH, CDR2 LQKENI. The CDR3 nucleotides read TGTGCCAGCTCACCAGCGGGGCACACAGATACGCAGTATTTT. As protein: CASSPAGHTDTQYF.

The chain is built from TRBV10-3 and TRBJ1-3; D ambiguous. V shed 3 bases and J shed 0 bases, with 6 bases lying between them. CDR1 is ENHRY and CDR2 is SYGVKD in the germline V gene. The CDR3 extends over 14 amino acids. DNA for the CDR3: TGTGCCATCAGTGAAGAGGGCTCTGGAAACACCATATATTTT. Protein: CAISEEGSGNTIYF.

This clone was picked up one time. This rearrangement joins TRBV2 to TRBJ2-7, with 8 bases matching TRBD2. In germline, CDR1 is SNHLY, CDR2 FYNNEI. J gave up 6 bases and V 7 bases, and 14 bases lay outside the gene matches. The CDR3 is 15 amino acids. The CDR3 here is CASNFLAGGAPEQYF. The CDR3, as DNA: TGTGCCAGCAATTTCCTAGCGGGTGGGGCTCCCGAGCAGTACTTC.

This chain links TRBV7-6 with TRBJ2-7; possible D gene TRBD1, 6 bases. Germline-derived CDR1 and CDR2 are SGHVS and FNYEAQ. The CDR3 sequence is 12 residues long. V shed 5 bases and J shed 7 bases, with 12 bases lying between them. CDR3 DNA sequence: TGTGCCAGCAGCATAGACAGGCGAGAGCAGTACTTC. This sequence encodes CASSIDRREQYF.

The chain couples TRBV23-1 to TRBJ2-1; 9 nucleotides match TRBD1. TRBV23-1 is an ORF, and what it does is uncertain. This CDR3 is 15 amino acids long. With 2 bases clipped from V and 8 bases from J, the junction kept 7 bases outside the gene matches. CDR3 in amino acids: CASSQRDRVMDEQFF. CDR3 DNA sequence: TGCGCCAGCAGTCAAAGGGACAGGGTAATGGATGAGCAGTTCTTC.

This CDR3 reads CASSLRLENTEAFF. The CDR3 nucleotides are TGCGCCAGCAGCTTGAGACTGGAGAACACTGAAGCTTTCTTT. The chain couples TRBV5-1 to TRBJ1-1; no reliable D call. Trimming pared 1 base from V and 1 base from J, leaving 8 bases between. Germline V gene sequence: CDR1 SGHRS, CDR2 YFSETQ. The CDR3 consists of 14 residues.

The chain couples TRBV15 to TRBJ1-6; 7 bases fit TRBD1. Germline V gene sequence: CDR1 LNHNV, CDR2 YYDKDF (reference sequence). Trimming removed 3 bases from V and 10 bases from J; junction bases left unmatched: 9. The CDR3 totals 15 residues. Here the CDR3 reads CATSRATGVGSPLHF. The CDR3 DNA sequence: TGTGCCACCAGCAGGGCTACAGGGGTAGGGTCACCCCTCCACTTT.

This sequence joins TRBV5-8 and TRBJ2-1, with 11 bases identical to TRBD2. The trim removed 2 bases at V and 6 bases at J, leaving 7 bases unmatched. CDR3 size: 16 residues. Per germline, CDR1 SGHTS and CDR2 YDEGEE. CDR3: CASSFRRLAGSNEQFF. DNA for the CDR3: TGTGCCAGCAGCTTTCGTCGACTAGCGGGGAGCAATGAGCAGTTCTTC.

This clone came up a few times. The chain combines TRBV27 with TRBJ1-5, with D tentatively TRBD1 (6 bases). V was clipped by 2 bases and J by 1 base, with 9 bases between them. Germline CDR1 and CDR2: MNHEY and SMNVEV (reference sequence). The CDR3 has 15 residues. Here the CDR3 reads CASSLVRGSNQPQHF. Here the CDR3 DNA reads TGTGCCAGCAGTTTAGTGAGGGGGAGCAATCAGCCCCAGCATTTT.

The chain carries TRBV30 and TRBJ2-1, with TRBD2 matching 10 bases. The CDR3 consists of 18 residues. Germline V lookup: CDR1 GTSNPN, CDR2 SVGIG (reference sequence). V shed 3 bases and J 5 bases; nucleotides not matched to a gene: 16. The CDR3 coding sequence is TGTGCCTGGAGGGATTACCTATCATGGACTAGCGGTAACAATGAGCAGTTCTTC. Its translation: CAWRDYLSWTSGNNEQFF.

The chain combines TRBV6-1 with TRBJ1-5; tentatively, D is TRBD1 (5 bases). The CDR3 is 12 amino acids. Germline CDR1 reads MNHNS; CDR2 reads SASEGT. V lost 2 bases to trimming and J lost 7 bases, with 6 bases between them. CDR3 DNA: TGTGCCAGCAGTGAATCAGGGCAGCCCCAGCATTTT. Its translation: CASSESGQPQHF.

The genes are TRBV28 and TRBJ1-4; TRBD1 aligns across 7 bases. CDR3 size: 14 residues. Trimming cost V 6 bases and J 4 bases; bases outside gene matches: 5. Per the germline V gene, CDR1 is MDHEN and CDR2 is SYDVKM. CDR3 nucleotide sequence: TGTGCCAGCAGCCGACAGGGTTATAATGAAAAACTGTTTTTT. It specifies CASSRQGYNEKLFF.

The rearrangement uses TRBV4-1 and TRBJ1-6; TRBD1 agrees at 7 bases. The CDR3 length is 17 residues. Germline-derived CDR1 and CDR2 are MGHRA and YSYEKL. J lost 3 bases, V lost 0 bases, and 5 bases had no gene match. This CDR3 is CASSQDDRELYNSPLHF. CDR3 in DNA: TGCGCCAGCAGCCAAGACGACAGGGAGCTCTATAATTCACCCCTCCACTTT.

This clone was counted a few times. The V and J genes are TRBV7-2 and TRBJ1-2, with 7 bases identical to TRBD1. Germline values: CDR1 SGHTA, CDR2 FQGNSA. V lost 1 base and J lost 8; bases outside the gene matches: 16. This CDR3 is 17 amino acids long. The CDR3 sequence is CASSLGRQGVSFGGYTF. The CDR3 DNA reads TGTGCCAGCAGCTTAGGCCGGCAGGGGGTATCATTCGGCGGCTACACCTTC.

This chain's CDR3 is CASSIPGGRSVPNEQFF. CDR3 DNA: TGTGCCAGTAGTATCCCAGGGGGCCGGTCCGTGCCTAATGAGCAGTTCTTC. The chain carries TRBV19 and TRBJ2-1, with TRBD1 matching over 8 bases. The CDR3 length is 17 residues. After removal of 3 bases from V and 7 bases from J, the junction contained 14 bases not matched to a gene. Germline CDR1 LNHDA, CDR2 SQIVND (reference sequence).

The genes are TRBV28 and TRBJ1-2; 7 bases are a match to TRBD1. The CDR3 runs 13 residues. V dropped 2 bases and J dropped 8; count of bases not matched to a gene: 5. Germline V CDR1 and CDR2: MDHEN, SYDVKM. The CDR3 region is CASSLGQVGGYTF. The CDR3 coding sequence is TGTGCCAGCAGTTTAGGACAGGTGGGGGGCTACACCTTC.

The V and J genes are TRBV15 and TRBJ2-2; 7 nucleotides line up with TRBD2. Trimming took 3 bases from V and 2 from J; bases not matched to a gene: 9. The CDR3 sequence is 17 residues long. CDR1 is LNHNV, CDR2 YYDKDF, per germline (reference sequence). CDR3 in amino acids: CATSSRWRDYNTGELFF. The CDR3, as DNA: TGTGCCACCAGCAGTCGTTGGCGGGACTACAACACCGGGGAGCTGTTTTTT.